The rows below give T cell receptor beta chains drawn from one sample of a study of graft-versus-host responses after intestinal transplantation. Their antigen targets remain unknown. Here immunoSEQ multiplex PCR was the method, and the copy in TCRdb shows in-frame clones only, minus some. The data hold some 85,000 clones, with about 90% observed a single time. The sample was unstimulated CD8+ T cells sorted from spleen or lymph node cells, taken before transplant. The receptors originated from a human donor who was the organ donor for an intestinal transplant. Each CDR3 is given without its conserved first and last residue. D genes are given only for firm matches. Part of the rows lack a size; the others show once, few, many or a class for expanded clones.

TRBV5-1 NA NA ASSLWLVSPLH
TRBV13 NA TRBD1 ASSVRGLDEQF
TRBV14 NA TRBD1 ASSHRDRGFHEQY
TRBV15 NA TRBD2 ATSRATSRTDTQY
TRBV11-2 once NA ASSPPSGETQY
TRBV4-3 few NA ASSQDRGKQPQH
TRBV9 NA TRBD2 ASSVSGGQETQY
TRBV27 NA TRBD2 ASRAGGSYRDEQF
TRBV23-1 NA TRBD1 ASSQRTGPFYNSPLH
TRBV30 NA TRBD1 AWEAAGQGYSGANVLT
TRBV9 NA NA ASSEIEFADTQY
TRBV5-6 NA NA ASSFAHSSSYEQY
TRBV4-1 NA NA ASSQEYNQPQH
TRBV7-9 once TRBD1 ASSATGYYGYT